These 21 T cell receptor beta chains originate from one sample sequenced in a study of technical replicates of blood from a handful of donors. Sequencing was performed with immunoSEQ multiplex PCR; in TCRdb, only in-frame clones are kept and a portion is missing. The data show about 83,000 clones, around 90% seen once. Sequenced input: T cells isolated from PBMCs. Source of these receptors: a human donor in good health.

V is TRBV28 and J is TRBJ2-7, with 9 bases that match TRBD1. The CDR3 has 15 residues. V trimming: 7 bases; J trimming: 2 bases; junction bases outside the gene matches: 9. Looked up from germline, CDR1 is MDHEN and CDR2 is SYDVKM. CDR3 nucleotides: TGTGCCAGCAAGTCCGGGACAGGGTTTCCCTACGAGCAGTACTTC. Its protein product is CASKSGTGFPYEQYF.

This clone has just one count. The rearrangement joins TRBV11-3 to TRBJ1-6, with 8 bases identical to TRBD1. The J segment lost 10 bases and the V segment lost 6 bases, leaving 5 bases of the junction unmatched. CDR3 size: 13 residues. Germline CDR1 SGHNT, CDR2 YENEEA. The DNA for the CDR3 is TGTGCCAGCAGTACTACAGGGGGATCACCCCTCCACTTT. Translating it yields CASSTTGGSPLHF.

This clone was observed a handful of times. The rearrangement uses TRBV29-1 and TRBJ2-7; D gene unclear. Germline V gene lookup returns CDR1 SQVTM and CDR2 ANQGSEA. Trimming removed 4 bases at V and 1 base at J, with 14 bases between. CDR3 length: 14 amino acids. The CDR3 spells CSVAGQLSSYEQYF. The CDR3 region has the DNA TGCAGCGTTGCTGGGCAGTTGAGTTCCTACGAGCAGTACTTC.

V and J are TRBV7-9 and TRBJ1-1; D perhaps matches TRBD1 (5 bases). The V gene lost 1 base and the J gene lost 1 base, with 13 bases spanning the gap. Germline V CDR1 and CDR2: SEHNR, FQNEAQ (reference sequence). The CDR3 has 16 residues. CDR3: CASSLEWGEGNTEAFF. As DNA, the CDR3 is TGTGCCAGCAGCTTAGAATGGGGCGAAGGGAACACTGAAGCTTTCTTT.

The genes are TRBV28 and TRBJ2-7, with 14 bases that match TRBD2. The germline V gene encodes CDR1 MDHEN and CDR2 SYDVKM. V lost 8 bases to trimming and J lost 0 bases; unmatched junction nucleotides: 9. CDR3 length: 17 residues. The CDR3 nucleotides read TGTGCCAGCGGCCCTGAGGGACTAGCGGGAGCCTCCTACGAGCAGTACTTC. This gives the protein CASGPEGLAGASYEQYF. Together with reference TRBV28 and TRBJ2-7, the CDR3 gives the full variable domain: DVKVTQSSRYLVKRTGEKVFLECVQDMDHENMFWYRQDPGLGLRLIYFSYDVKMKEKGDIPEGYSVSREKKERFSLILESASTNQTSMYLCASGPEGLAGASYEQYFGPGTRLTVT.

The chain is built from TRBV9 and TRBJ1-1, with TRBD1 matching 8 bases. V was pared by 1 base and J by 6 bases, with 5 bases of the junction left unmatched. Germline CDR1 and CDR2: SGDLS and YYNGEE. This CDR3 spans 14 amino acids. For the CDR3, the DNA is TGTGCCAGCAGCGTATTACAGGGGGGGGCTGAAGCTTTCTTT. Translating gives CASSVLQGGAEAFF.

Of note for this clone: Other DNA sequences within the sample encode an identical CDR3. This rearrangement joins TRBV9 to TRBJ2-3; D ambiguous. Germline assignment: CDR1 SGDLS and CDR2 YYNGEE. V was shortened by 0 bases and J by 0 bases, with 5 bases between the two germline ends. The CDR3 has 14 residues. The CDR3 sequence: CASSVVPSTDTQYF. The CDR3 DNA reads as TGTGCCAGCAGCGTAGTTCCTAGCACAGATACGCAGTATTTT.

The CDR3 coding sequence is TGTGCCAGCAGTGAATACAGGGGTAGCGAGCAGTACTTC. Translation: CASSEYRGSEQYF. The chain couples TRBV6-4 to TRBJ2-7; 7 nucleotides match TRBD1. CDR1 MRHNA and CDR2 SNTAGT come from the germline V gene. The CDR3 has 13 residues. Trimming at V came to 3 bases and at J to 6 bases, leaving 5 bases not matched to a gene.

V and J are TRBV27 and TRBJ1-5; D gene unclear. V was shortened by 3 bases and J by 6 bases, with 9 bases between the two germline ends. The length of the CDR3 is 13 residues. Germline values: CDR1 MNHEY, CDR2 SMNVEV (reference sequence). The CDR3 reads CASSFSVAQPQHF. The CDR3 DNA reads TGTGCCAGCAGTTTTTCTGTGGCTCAGCCCCAGCATTTT.

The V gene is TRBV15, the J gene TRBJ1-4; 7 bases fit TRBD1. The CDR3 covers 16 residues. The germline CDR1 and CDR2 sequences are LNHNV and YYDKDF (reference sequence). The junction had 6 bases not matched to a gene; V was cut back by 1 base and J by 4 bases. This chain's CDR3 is CATSRVLQGNNEKLFF. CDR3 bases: TGTGCCACCAGCAGAGTATTACAGGGGAATAATGAAAAACTGTTTTTT.

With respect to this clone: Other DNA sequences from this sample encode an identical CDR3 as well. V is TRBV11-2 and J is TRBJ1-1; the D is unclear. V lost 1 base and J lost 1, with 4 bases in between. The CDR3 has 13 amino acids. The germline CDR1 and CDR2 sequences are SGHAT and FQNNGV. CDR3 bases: TGTGCCAGCAGCTTAGCAGGGAACACTGAAGCTTTCTTT. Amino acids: CASSLAGNTEAFF.

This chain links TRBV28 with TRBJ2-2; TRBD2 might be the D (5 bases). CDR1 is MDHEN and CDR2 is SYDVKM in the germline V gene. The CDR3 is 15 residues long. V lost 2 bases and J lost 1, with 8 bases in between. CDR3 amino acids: CASSLGSVNTGELFF. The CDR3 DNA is TGTGCCAGCAGTTTAGGTAGCGTGAACACCGGGGAGCTGTTTTTT.

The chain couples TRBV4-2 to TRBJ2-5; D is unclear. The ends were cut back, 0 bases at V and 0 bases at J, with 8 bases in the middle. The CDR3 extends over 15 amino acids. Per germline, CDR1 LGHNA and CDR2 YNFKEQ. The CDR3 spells CASSQDVGYQETQYF. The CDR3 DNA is TGTGCCAGCAGCCAAGATGTCGGGTACCAAGAGACCCAGTACTTC.

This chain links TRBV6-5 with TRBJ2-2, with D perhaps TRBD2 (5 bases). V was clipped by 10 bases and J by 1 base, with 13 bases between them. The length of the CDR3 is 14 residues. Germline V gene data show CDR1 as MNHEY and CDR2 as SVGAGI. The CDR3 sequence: CATGGAVNTGELFF. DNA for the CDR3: TGTGCCACCGGAGGAGCGGTGAACACCGGGGAGCTGTTTTTT.

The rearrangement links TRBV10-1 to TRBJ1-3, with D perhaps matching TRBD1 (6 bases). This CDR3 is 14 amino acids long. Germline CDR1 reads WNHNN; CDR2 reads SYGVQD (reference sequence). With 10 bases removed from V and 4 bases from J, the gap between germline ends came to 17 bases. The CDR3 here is CATSPGQPGNTIYF. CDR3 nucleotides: TGCGCCACGTCGCCTGGACAGCCCGGAAACACCATATATTTT.

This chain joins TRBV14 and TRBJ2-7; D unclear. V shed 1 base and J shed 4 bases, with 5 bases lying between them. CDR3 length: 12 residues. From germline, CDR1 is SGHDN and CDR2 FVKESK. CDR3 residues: CASSQAPYEQYF. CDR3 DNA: TGTGCCAGCAGCCAAGCCCCTTACGAGCAGTACTTC.

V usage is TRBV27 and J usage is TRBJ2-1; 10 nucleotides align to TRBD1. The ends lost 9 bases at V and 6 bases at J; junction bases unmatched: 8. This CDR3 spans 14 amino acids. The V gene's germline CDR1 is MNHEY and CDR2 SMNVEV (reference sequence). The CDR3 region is CASLGQGVTNEQFF. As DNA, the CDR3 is TGTGCCAGTCTCGGACAGGGGGTAACCAATGAGCAGTTCTTC.

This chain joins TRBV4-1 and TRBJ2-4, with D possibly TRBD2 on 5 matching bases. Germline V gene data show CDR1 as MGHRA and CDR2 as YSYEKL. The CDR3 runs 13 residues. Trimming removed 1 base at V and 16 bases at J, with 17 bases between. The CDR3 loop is CASSQVGKDSRYF. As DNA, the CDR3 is TGCGCCAGCAGCCAAGTAGGAAAGGACTCTCGCTACTTC.

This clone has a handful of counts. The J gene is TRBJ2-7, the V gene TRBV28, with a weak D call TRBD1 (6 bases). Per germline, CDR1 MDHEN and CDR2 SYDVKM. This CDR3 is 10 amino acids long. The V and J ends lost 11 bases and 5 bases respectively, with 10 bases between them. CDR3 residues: CAAQGNEQYF. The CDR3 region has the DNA TGTGCCGCGCAGGGGAACGAGCAGTACTTC.

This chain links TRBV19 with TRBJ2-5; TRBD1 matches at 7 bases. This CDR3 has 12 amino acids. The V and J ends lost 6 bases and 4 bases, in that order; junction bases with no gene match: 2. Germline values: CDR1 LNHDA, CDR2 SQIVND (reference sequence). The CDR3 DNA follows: TGTGCCAGTAGCCCAGGGGGAGAGACCCAGTACTTC. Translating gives CASSPGGETQYF.

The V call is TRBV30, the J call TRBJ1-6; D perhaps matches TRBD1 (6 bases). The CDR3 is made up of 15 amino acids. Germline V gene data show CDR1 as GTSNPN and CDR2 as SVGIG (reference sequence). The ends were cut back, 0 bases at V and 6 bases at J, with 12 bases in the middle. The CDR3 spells CAWSVLGGINSPLHF. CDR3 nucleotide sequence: TGTGCCTGGAGTGTACTAGGGGGTATTAATTCACCCCTCCACTTT.